The present TCR beta chain was sequenced within a study of T cell responses to AZD1222 COVID-19 vaccine. With 6 bases removed from V and 8 bases from J, the gap between germline ends came to 13 bases. The CDR3 is made up of 13 amino acids. Looked up from germline, CDR1 is SGHTA and CDR2 is FQGTGA. Second-dose groups at about 4 or about 12 weeks were pooled. Using immunoSEQ multiplex PCR, the repertoire was profiled, and TCRdb retains in-frame clones only, with some absent. Of about 110,000 clones in the sample, approximately 89% were seen once. About this clone itself: Antigen: not known.

Findings of the study overall: Just a handful of AZD1222 recipients tested seropositive at baseline. Clonal diversity may have been underestimated in mostly white British donors.

This receptor was identified in an adult who received the AZD1222 COVID-19 vaccine. This specimen consisted of peripheral blood, obtained 28 days after the second AZD1222 dose. The chain recombines TRBV7-3 with TRBJ2-2; perhaps TRBD1 as D (5 bases). DNA for the CDR3: TGTGCCAGCAGTCTCAGGGTGACTGGGGAGCTGTTTTTT. The encoded protein is CASSLRVTGELFF.